The 8 T cell receptor beta chains presented below share a single source sample, sequenced in a study of OX40 agonist ivuxolimab in advanced cancers. Sequencing used immunoSEQ multiplex PCR; TCRdb keeps in-frame clones, though not all of them. Of around 63,000 clones detected, roughly 89% appear once; the ten largest clones hold roughly 1.1%. Material: CD4+ or CD8+ T cells sorted from blood, obtained in a trial of the OX40 agonist ivuxolimab. These receptors were obtained from an adult with an advanced solid tumor such as melanoma, head and neck, liver or kidney cancer.

A remark on this clone: The sample carries other DNA sequences with the same CDR3. The V call is TRBV15, the J call TRBJ2-2; 7 positions match TRBD1. Losses at the gene ends were 0 bases for V and 2 bases for J; bases not matched to a gene: 6. Germline CDR1 LNHNV, CDR2 YYDKDF (reference sequence). The CDR3 totals 17 residues. This CDR3 reads CATSRDSGTANTGELFF. CDR3 DNA sequence: TGTGCCACCAGCAGAGATTCCGGGACAGCCAACACCGGGGAGCTGTTTTTT.

This chain links TRBV6-5 with TRBJ1-2; maybe TRBD1 (6 bases). The CDR3 covers 14 residues. From germline, CDR1 is MNHEY and CDR2 SVGAGI. V shed 6 bases and J shed 1 base, with 12 bases lying between them. The CDR3 DNA reads as TGTGCCAGCAGCTACGGGACACTTAACTATGGCTACACCTTC. It codes for CASSYGTLNYGYTF.

The chain joins TRBV5-1 to TRBJ2-5; D may correspond to TRBD1 or TRBD2 (5 bases each). The CDR3 loop spans 16 amino acids. CDR1 and CDR2 from the germline V gene are SGHRS and YFSETQ. The V and J ends lost 1 base and 2 bases respectively, with 15 bases between them. As DNA, the CDR3 is TGCGCCAGCAGCTTGTCCGGGACGGCAAGTCAAGAGACCCAGTACTTC. Its translation is CASSLSGTASQETQYF.

This rearrangement joins TRBV18 to TRBJ1-2; 9 bases align to TRBD1. Germline lookup yields CDR1 KGHSH and CDR2 LQKENI. The CDR3 sequence is 16 residues long. With 6 bases clipped from V and 2 bases from J, the junction kept 10 bases outside the gene matches. CDR3 sequence: CASSHRDRASNYGYTF. The CDR3, as DNA: TGTGCCAGCTCCCACCGGGACAGGGCGTCCAACTATGGCTACACCTTC.

This clone appeared once. The J gene is TRBJ1-1, the V gene TRBV27, with TRBD1 identical over 7 bases. The V and J ends lost 2 bases and 0 bases, in that order; junction bases with no gene match: 3. Germline CDR1 is MNHEY and CDR2 is SMNVEV (reference sequence). The CDR3 runs to 15 residues. The CDR3 loop is CASSLPGGMNTEAFF. The CDR3 DNA follows: TGTGCCAGCAGTTTACCAGGGGGAATGAACACTGAAGCTTTCTTT.

This clone was seen a few times. J is TRBJ1-4 and V is TRBV7-9, with 8 nucleotides matching TRBD1. This CDR3 has 15 amino acids. CDR1 is SEHNR, CDR2 FQNEAQ, per germline (reference sequence). The ends lost 5 bases at V and 7 bases at J; junction bases unmatched: 9. CDR3 residues: CASSRTQGAGEKLFF. DNA for the CDR3: TGTGCCAGCAGCAGAACCCAGGGGGCGGGTGAAAAACTGTTTTTT.

The chain employs TRBV5-5 and TRBJ2-5; 9 positions match TRBD2. The CDR3 loop spans 16 amino acids. In germline, CDR1 is SGHKS, CDR2 YYEKEE (reference sequence). V trimming: 0 bases; J trimming: 2 bases; junction bases outside the gene matches: 5. The CDR3: CASSLGGGVLQETQYF. The DNA of the CDR3 is TGTGCCAGCAGCTTGGGCGGGGGGGTTCTTCAAGAGACCCAGTACTTC.

CDR3 residues: CASSSREKETQYF. DNA for the CDR3: TGTGCCAGCAGCTCTCGGGAGAAAGAGACCCAGTACTTC. V usage is TRBV5-6 and J usage is TRBJ2-5, with D possibly TRBD2 on 6 matching bases. The CDR3 covers 13 residues. V lost 3 bases and J lost 3, with 9 bases in between. The germline CDR1 and CDR2 sequences are SGHDT and YYEEEE. Supplemented by reference TRBV5-6 and TRBJ2-5, the full variable domain reads DAGVTQSPTHLIKTRGQQVTLRCSPKSGHDTVSWYQQALGQGPQFIFQYYEEEERQRGNFPDRFSGHQFPNYSSELNVNALLLGDSALYLCASSSREKETQYFGPGTRLLVL.